This is a list of T cell receptor beta chains from one sample in a study of cytomegalovirus exposure and HLA in healthy donors. TCRdb keeps only in-frame clones here, not all; method: immunoSEQ multiplex PCR. The sample consists of 200,000 to 300,000 clones, almost 85% of them appearing once. Sequencing was done on a sample of PBMCs. The receptor source for this set is a woman aged 40 to 49 in good health and CMV-seropositive. CDR3s include the opening cysteine and the closing phenylalanine or tryptophan. The D gene is left open where the match is weak. Clone size is stated in some rows and not others, as once, few, many or a class when expanded.

J	D	size	V	CDR3	DNA
TRBJ2-7	TRBD1	NA	TRBV6-1	CAVGQGGSYEQYF	TGTGCTGTCGGACAGGGAGGTTCCTACGAGCAGTACTTC
TRBJ1-2	NA	NA	TRBV5-1	CASSLDTPYGYTF	TGCGCCAGCAGCTTAGACACCCCCTATGGCTACACCTTC
TRBJ2-7	TRBD1	NA	TRBV19	CASSEDRGYEQYF	TGTGCCAGTAGTGAAGACAGGGGCTACGAGCAGTACTTC
TRBJ2-7	TRBD2	few	TRBV27	CASSLAGAVTHEQYF	TGTGCCAGCAGTTTGGCGGGAGCGGTTACCCACGAGCAGTACTTC
TRBJ1-6	NA	NA	TRBV28	CASSLPTGMRSYNSPLHF	TGTGCCAGCAGTTTACCCACAGGGATGAGGTCCTATAATTCACCCCTCCACTTT
TRBJ2-2	NA	NA	TRBV7-9	CASSRDSSFPGELFF	TGTGCCAGCAGCCGGGACTCCTCTTTCCCCGGGGAGCTGTTTTTT
TRBJ1-5	NA	NA	TRBV29-1	CSVGPGGEGNQPQHF	TGCAGCGTTGGACCGGGGGGGGAAGGCAATCAGCCCCAGCATTTT
TRBJ2-2	NA	NA	TRBV19	CASSIGGRDTGELFF	TGTGCCAGTAGTATAGGTGGCCGGGACACCGGGGAGCTGTTTTTT
TRBJ2-1	NA	NA	TRBV9	CASSGGEVYNEQFF	TGTGCCAGCAGCGGGGGAGAAGTTTACAATGAGCAGTTCTTC
TRBJ2-1	NA	NA	TRBV7-8	CASRGRGSFYNEQFF	TGTGCCAGCAGGGGGAGGGGGAGCTTCTACAATGAGCAGTTCTTC
TRBJ1-2	NA	NA	TRBV4-3	CASSQGWGGRGNGYTF	TGCGCCAGCAGCCAAGGCTGGGGGGGGCGAGGTAATGGCTACACCTTC
TRBJ2-5	TRBD2	NA	TRBV5-6	CASSSRVLAGGGETQYF	TGTGCCAGCAGCTCCCGAGTACTAGCGGGAGGAGGGGAGACCCAGTACTTC
TRBJ1-2	NA	NA	TRBV6-5	CASRTQDRANYGYTF	TGTGCCAGCAGGACCCAGGACAGAGCTAACTATGGCTACACCTTC
TRBJ2-3	TRBD2	NA	TRBV6-1	CASFGLVSTDTQYF	TGTGCCAGCTTTGGACTAGTGAGCACAGATACGCAGTATTTT
TRBJ2-1	TRBD2	NA	TRBV4-2	CASSQDPLGGSSNEQFF	TGTGCCAGCAGCCAAGACCCCTTGGGCGGGAGCTCCAATGAGCAGTTCTTC
TRBJ2-5	TRBD1	NA	TRBV16	CASSHYGTDQETQYF	TGTGCCAGCAGCCATTACGGGACAGACCAAGAGACCCAGTACTTC
TRBJ2-2	TRBD1	NA	TRBV10-3	CAIKEGQGSLWTGELFF	TGTGCCATCAAAGAGGGACAGGGGTCCCTTTGGACCGGGGAGCTGTTTTTT